Presented here are 9 T cell receptor beta chains from one specimen sequenced in a study of T cell responses to AZD1222 COVID-19 vaccine. The method was immunoSEQ multiplex PCR; TCRdb's version includes in-frame clones alone and lacks a portion of them. The sample carries around 110,000 clones, approximately 90% recorded once. The sequencing here drew on peripheral blood, taken 28 days after the second AZD1222 dose. These receptors were obtained from an adult who received the AZD1222 COVID-19 vaccine.

This rearrangement joins TRBV28 to TRBJ2-7, with 9 positions matching TRBD1. Germline CDR1 MDHEN, CDR2 SYDVKM. V shed 4 bases, J shed 3 bases, and the junction held 7 bases outside the gene matches. The CDR3 has 15 residues. CDR3: CASSSLDRGRYEQYF. CDR3 nucleotides: TGTGCCAGCAGTTCATTGGACAGGGGCCGCTACGAGCAGTACTTC.

The chain combines TRBV3-1 (or the pseudogene TRBV3-2) with TRBJ2-7; D ambiguous. Per the germline V gene, CDR1 is LGHDT and CDR2 is YNNKEL (reference sequence). The CDR3 contains 13 residues. Trimming removed 4 bases at V and 7 bases at J, with 14 bases between. The DNA for the CDR3 is TGTGCCAGCAGCCTTGGCCAGTTTCTTGAGCAGTACTTC. It specifies CASSLGQFLEQYF.

This chain connects TRBV11-2 to TRBJ2-1; D not resolved. Germline V gene data show CDR1 as SGHAT and CDR2 as FQNNGV. Trimming took 7 bases from V and 4 from J, leaving 8 bases between them. The CDR3 contains 12 residues. CDR3 nucleotide sequence: TGTGCCAGCACCCCTGATTACAATGAGCAGTTCTTC. The encoded protein is CASTPDYNEQFF.

A few counts support this clone. The chain combines TRBV29-1 with TRBJ1-1; D unresolved. V was clipped by 5 bases and J by 2 bases, with 6 bases between them. The CDR3 spans 11 residues. Germline CDR1 SQVTM, CDR2 ANQGSEA. The CDR3 DNA is TGCAGCGTTCACCAAAACACTGAAGCTTTCTTT. Translated: CSVHQNTEAFF.

The chain has TRBV7-9 and TRBJ2-5; D uncertain. Germline loops: CDR1 SEHNR, CDR2 FQNEAQ (reference sequence). The length of the CDR3 is 13 residues. V was clipped by 2 bases and J by 1 base, with 5 bases between them. The CDR3: CASSLYSQETQYF. The DNA of the CDR3 is TGTGCCAGCAGCTTATACTCCCAAGAGACCCAGTACTTC.

This rearrangement joins TRBV15 to TRBJ1-6, with TRBD1 as a possible D gene (5 bases). V was trimmed by 1 base and J by 8 bases, leaving 9 bases between them. This CDR3 contains 14 residues. The V gene's germline CDR1 is LNHNV and CDR2 YYDKDF (reference sequence). The CDR3 nucleotides read TGTGCCACCAGCAGAGGCCAGGGAGATTCACCCCTCCACTTT. Protein: CATSRGQGDSPLHF.

This rearrangement joins TRBV6-5 to TRBJ2-7, with a weak D call TRBD1 (5 bases). Per the germline V gene, CDR1 is MNHEY and CDR2 is SVGAGI. The CDR3 is 15 amino acids. V gave up 0 bases and J gave up 5 bases, with 14 bases separating them. The CDR3 is CASSYSMQGSNEQYF. The CDR3 nucleotides read TGTGCCAGCAGTTACTCGATGCAGGGAAGTAACGAGCAGTACTTC.

The gene calls are TRBV27 and TRBJ2-2; unclear D gene. The CDR3 has 13 residues. Trimming took off 5 bases at V and 2 bases at J, with 6 bases between the two ends. The germline V gene has CDR1 MNHEY and CDR2 SMNVEV (reference sequence). CDR3 protein: CASSTYNTGELFF. The CDR3 nucleotides are TGTGCCAGCAGTACCTATAACACCGGGGAGCTGTTTTTT.

The table lists this clone with a few counts. The chain uses TRBV4-1 and TRBJ2-7; 11 bases are a match to TRBD2. The CDR3 is 19 residues long. After removal of 0 bases from V and 2 bases from J, the junction contained 12 bases not matched to a gene. Germline values: CDR1 MGHRA, CDR2 YSYEKL. DNA of the CDR3: TGCGCCAGCAGCCAAGATCTGAACATAGCGGGAGGGACAACCTACGAGCAGTACTTC. Amino acid sequence: CASSQDLNIAGGTTYEQYF.